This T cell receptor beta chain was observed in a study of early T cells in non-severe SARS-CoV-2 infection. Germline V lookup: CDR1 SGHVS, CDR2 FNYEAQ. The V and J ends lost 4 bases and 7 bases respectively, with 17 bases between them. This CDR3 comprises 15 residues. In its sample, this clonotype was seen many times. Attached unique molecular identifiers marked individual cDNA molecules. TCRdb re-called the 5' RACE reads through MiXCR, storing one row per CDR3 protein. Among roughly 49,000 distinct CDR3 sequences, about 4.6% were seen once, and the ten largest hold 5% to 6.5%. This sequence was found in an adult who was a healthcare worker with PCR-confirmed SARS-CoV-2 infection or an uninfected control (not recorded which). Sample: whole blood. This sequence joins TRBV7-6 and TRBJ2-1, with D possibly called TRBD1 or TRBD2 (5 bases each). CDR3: CASSSNPGTLNEQFF. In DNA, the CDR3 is TGTGCCAGCAGCTCTAACCCCGGGACCCTAAATGAGCAGTTCTTC.